This TCR beta chain was obtained from a study of T-cell memory formation after mild COVID-19 (dated by TCRdb to the early 2020s). The study in broad terms: Most TCR sequence clusters were specific to one of the two donors. In a couple of donors, T-cell clones that expanded and contracted after mild COVID-19 were tracked by sequencing TCRalpha and TCRbeta repertoires over time. The cohort was made up of two young adult volunteers, one female and one male, who were previously healthy.

The table lists this clonotype with many counts. Its antigen is still unknown. Qualities for individual bases were not recorded, and no much larger clone is one base off. What the work shows at the level of the full study, not this receptor alone: Only two mild cases were covered in the study, and larger cohorts including severe cases with pre-infection samples were considered necessary. Whether the second-wave clones peaking on day 37 were SARS-CoV-2 specific was not confirmed. Some responding clones were detected in pre-infection memory, suggesting pre-existing cross-reactive memory T cells joined the SARS-CoV-2 response. Contracting CD4+ clones were found mainly in CM and EM memory subsets, while CD8+ clones were enriched in EMRA. Clones contracting from day 15 to 85 had balanced CD4/CD8 phenotypes, while a second wave expanding from day 15 to 37 was biased towards CD4+.

Ficoll-Paque density gradient centrifugation was the method used to isolate PBMCs. CDR1 and CDR2 (SGHTA, FQGNSA) derive from the germline V gene. Trimming removed 4 bases from V and 5 bases from J; the gene matches leave 5 bases unexplained. The cysteine opens and the phenylalanine closes a CDR3 of 14 amino acids. Of all the DNA, just the CDR3 is kept, 42 bases in frame from base 1. Sequencing was carried out with an Illumina NovaSeq 6000. TCRalpha and TCRbeta cDNA libraries were constructed by 5'RACE with constant-segment primers, with sample barcodes and unique molecular identifiers being introduced. RNA was extracted from every sample with Trizol reagent. Amplification of the libraries took two PCR steps, and the second step added a second sample barcode plus Illumina TruSeq adapters. Libraries were sequenced on an Illumina NovaSeq with 2 x 150 bp paired-end reads. Regarding the original processing steps: Reads were demultiplexed and collapsed into UMI-guided consensus sequences with migec v1.2.7. Using mixcr v2.1.11, the UMI consensuses were aligned to TRA and TRB V and J templates and assembled into clonotypes. A clonotype was counted as expanded or contracted only when both edgeR and NoisET called the clonotype significant, with the noise models trained on biological replicates. For edgeR calls, a false discovery rate-adjusted p below 0.01 and a log2 fold-change threshold of 1 were applied. PCA with hierarchical clustering of max-normalized trajectories of the 1000 most abundant clonotypes was used as exploratory dynamics analysis. Separately sequenced CD4+ and CD8+ repertoires were used to assign the CD4 or CD8 phenotype of responding clones. TCRdb redid the processing of the public reads, applying fastp at Q25 and MiXCR, and retained in-frame beta chains. Each record represents a unique CDR3 protein, reported with the most common genes and DNA among its rows. The V and J calls were determined by TCRdb, not by the authors. This sample comprises approximately 400,000 distinct CDR3 sequences, about 24% of them detected only once. The biggest ten clones account for 8.5% to 10% of the sample.

This TCR was sampled from an adult woman who had mild COVID-19 (a few samples of this study predate the infection). The sample titles of this study are shuffled in the database, so cell type and time point are left out; the donor was told from shared clones. Recombination connected TRBV7-2 to TRBJ2-5; 9 bases in between match TRBD2. The sample comprised PBMCs or a T cell subset sorted from them (not recorded which). In nucleotides, the sequence is TGTGCCAGCAGCTCAGCGGGAGGTGCGGAGACCCAGTACTTC. This encodes CASSSAGGAETQYF.